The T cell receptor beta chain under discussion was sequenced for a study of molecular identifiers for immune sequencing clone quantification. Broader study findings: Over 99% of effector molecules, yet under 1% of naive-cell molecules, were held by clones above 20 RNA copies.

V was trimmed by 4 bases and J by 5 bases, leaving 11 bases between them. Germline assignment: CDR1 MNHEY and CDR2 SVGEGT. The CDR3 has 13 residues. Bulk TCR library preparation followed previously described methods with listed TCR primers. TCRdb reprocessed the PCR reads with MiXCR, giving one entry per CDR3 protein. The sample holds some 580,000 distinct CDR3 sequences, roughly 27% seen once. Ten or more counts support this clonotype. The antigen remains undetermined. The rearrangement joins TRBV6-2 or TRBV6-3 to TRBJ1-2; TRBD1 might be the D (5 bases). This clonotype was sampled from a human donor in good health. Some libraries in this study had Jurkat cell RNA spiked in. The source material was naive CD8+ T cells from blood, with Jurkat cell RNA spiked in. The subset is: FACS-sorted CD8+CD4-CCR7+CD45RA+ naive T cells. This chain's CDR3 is CASSLRTPYGYTF. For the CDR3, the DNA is TGTGCCAGCAGTTTACGGACACCTTATGGCTACACCTTC.